This TCR beta chain was observed in a study of naive and memory T cell subsets. This clonotype was detected only a few times. One end of the junction fails to match germline, which may point to a read error. Amplification of ligated cDNA took four PCR rounds with SP2 and nested alpha and beta constant primers. TCRdb reanalysed the 5' RACE reads using MiXCR and keeps one entry per CDR3 protein. The profile shows about 32,000 distinct CDR3 sequences, over 15% of them singletons. A UMI-containing oligonucleotide was joined by 3' ligation to the TCR cDNA template. Germline-derived CDR1 and CDR2 are SQVTM and ANQGSEA. The CDR3 covers 13 residues.

The TCR sequence derives from a female donor in good health. The V and J genes are TRBV29-1 and TRBJ1-2, with D uncertain. The CDR3 DNA follows: TGCAGCGTTGAGAGTGGTTATAACTATGGCGACACCTTC. It specifies CSVESGYNYGDTF.